A selection of T cell receptor beta chains follows, all from one sample in a study of shared clonotypes between healthy human individuals. TCRdb's table, derived via immunoSEQ multiplex PCR, lists solely in-frame clones and lacks some. The sample carries fewer than 3 million clones, roughly 90% recorded once. The sequenced sample was naive CD4+ T cells from PBMCs. Source of these receptors: a man younger than 35 in good health. Some clones in this sample may be carry-over from other donors' samples. The CDR3 runs from the conserved cysteine through the conserved F or W. The D gene is left open where the match is weak. The listing skips clone size in some rows; elsewhere it reads once, few, many or a size class.

J gene: TRBJ2-3; D gene: -; V gene: TRBV2; clone size: once; CDR3 DNA: TGTGCCAGCAGTGGGGAGGCGGATACGCAGTATTTT; CDR3 protein: CASSGEADTQYF
J gene: TRBJ1-1; D gene: -; V gene: TRBV29-1; clone size: few; CDR3 DNA: TGCAGCGCTGGACGTTTGAACACTGAAGCTTTCTTT; CDR3 protein: CSAGRLNTEAFF
J gene: TRBJ2-3; D gene: TRBD2; V gene: TRBV28; clone size: -; CDR3 DNA: TGTGCCAGCAGAGGGACTAGCGGGACCCATACGCAGTATTTT; CDR3 protein: CASRGTSGTHTQYF
J gene: TRBJ1-2; D gene: -; V gene: TRBV9; clone size: -; CDR3 DNA: TGTGCCAGCAGCCGAGTCTATGGCTACACCTTC; CDR3 protein: CASSRVYGYTF
J gene: TRBJ2-5; D gene: TRBD2; V gene: TRBV2; clone size: -; CDR3 DNA: TGTGCCAGCAGACTGGGACTAGCGGGAGGTGGAGAGACCCAGTACTTC; CDR3 protein: CASRLGLAGGGETQYF
J gene: TRBJ2-4; D gene: -; V gene: TRBV28; clone size: -; CDR3 DNA: TGTGCCAGCAGTTTATTGCACGCCAAAAACATTCAGTACTTC; CDR3 protein: CASSLLHAKNIQYF
J gene: TRBJ2-7; D gene: -; V gene: TRBV5-1; clone size: once; CDR3 DNA: TGCGCCAGCAGCAAGAGGACAGCTTCTTTCGAGCAGTACTTC; CDR3 protein: CASSKRTASFEQYF
J gene: TRBJ2-1; D gene: -; V gene: TRBV4-3; clone size: -; CDR3 DNA: TGCGCCAGCAGCCAAGAGATGAGCAGTAAGCAGTTCTTC; CDR3 protein: CASSQEMSSKQFF
J gene: TRBJ2-3; D gene: -; V gene: TRBV28; clone size: -; CDR3 DNA: TGTGCCAGCAGTCTAACCCCAGCGGGCGGGAACACAGATACGCAGTATTTT; CDR3 protein: CASSLTPAGGNTDTQYF
J gene: TRBJ2-3; D gene: -; V gene: TRBV4-2; clone size: -; CDR3 DNA: TGTGCCAGCAGCCAGGGTCTCCTTAGCACAGATACGCAGTATTTT; CDR3 protein: CASSQGLLSTDTQYF
J gene: TRBJ2-2; D gene: -; V gene: TRBV7-3; clone size: -; CDR3 DNA: TGTGCCAGCAGCCCCAGACCAACCGGGGAGCTGTTTTTT; CDR3 protein: CASSPRPTGELFF
J gene: TRBJ2-7; D gene: -; V gene: TRBV2; clone size: once; CDR3 DNA: TGTGCCAGCAGTTTCCGAGGGGCTACGGGGGAGCAGTACTTC; CDR3 protein: CASSFRGATGEQYF
J gene: TRBJ2-6; D gene: TRBD1; V gene: TRBV5-1; clone size: -; CDR3 DNA: TGCGCCAGCACCAAGACAGGGGACAACTCTGGGGCCAACGTCCTGACTTTC; CDR3 protein: CASTKTGDNSGANVLTF
J gene: TRBJ2-7; D gene: -; V gene: TRBV12-5; clone size: -; CDR3 DNA: TGTGCTAGTGGTTTGCCCACGGGCCTCACCAAGACTGGGCCCTACTACGAGCAGTACTTC; CDR3 protein: CASGLPTGLTKTGPYYEQYF
J gene: TRBJ1-3; D gene: TRBD1; V gene: TRBV19; clone size: -; CDR3 DNA: TGTGCCAGTAGTCGTGATTCACAGGGGAACACCATATATTTT; CDR3 protein: CASSRDSQGNTIYF
J gene: TRBJ1-1; D gene: -; V gene: TRBV6-1; clone size: few; CDR3 DNA: TGTGCCAGCAGTGTATCCTACAGAGCTGAAGCTTTCTTT; CDR3 protein: CASSVSYRAEAFF
J gene: TRBJ2-2; D gene: -; V gene: TRBV7-6; clone size: once; CDR3 DNA: TGTGCCAGCAGCTTATCGGGCAGGAACACCGGGGAGCTGTTTTTT; CDR3 protein: CASSLSGRNTGELFF
J gene: TRBJ1-5; D gene: -; V gene: TRBV15; clone size: -; CDR3 DNA: TGTGCCACCAGCGGGCGTGGGGGCCATAGCAATCAGCCCCAGCATTTT; CDR3 protein: CATSGRGGHSNQPQHF
J gene: TRBJ1-1; D gene: TRBD1; V gene: TRBV5-1; clone size: once; CDR3 DNA: TGCGCCAGCAGCCCGACAGGGAGTTGGACTGAAGCTTTCTTT; CDR3 protein: CASSPTGSWTEAFF
J gene: TRBJ2-2; D gene: -; V gene: TRBV7-3; clone size: -; CDR3 DNA: TGTGCCAGCAGCTTAGGGCGGGACACCGGGGAGCTGTTTTTT; CDR3 protein: CASSLGRDTGELFF
J gene: TRBJ2-7; D gene: TRBD1; V gene: TRBV5-1; clone size: -; CDR3 DNA: TGCGCCAGCAACCAGGACAGGGCGAACGAGCAGTACTTC; CDR3 protein: CASNQDRANEQYF
J gene: TRBJ2-7; D gene: TRBD1; V gene: TRBV5-1; clone size: -; CDR3 DNA: TGCGCCAGCAGCCTTTGGGACAGGGGACCCTACGAGCAGTACTTC; CDR3 protein: CASSLWDRGPYEQYF
J gene: TRBJ1-2; D gene: -; V gene: TRBV30; clone size: -; CDR3 DNA: TGTGCCTGGGCTGAGGGGAACTATGGCTACACCTTC; CDR3 protein: CAWAEGNYGYTF
J gene: TRBJ2-4; D gene: TRBD2; V gene: TRBV11-2; clone size: -; CDR3 DNA: TGTGCCAGCAGCTCCGGCACTTTAGCGGGAGACGACATTCAGTACTTC; CDR3 protein: CASSSGTLAGDDIQYF
J gene: TRBJ2-5; D gene: TRBD2; V gene: TRBV18; clone size: -; CDR3 DNA: TGTGCCCCCCCGGCGCTAGCGGGCGGAGAGACCCAGTACTTC; CDR3 protein: CAPPALAGGETQYF
J gene: TRBJ1-5; D gene: -; V gene: TRBV28; clone size: once; CDR3 DNA: TGTGCCAGCAGTTTACCGCAACATAGCAATCAGCCCCAGCATTTT; CDR3 protein: CASSLPQHSNQPQHF